The sequence of this T cell receptor beta chain was determined in a study of cytomegalovirus exposure and HLA in healthy donors. Regarding the study as a whole: The study flagged about 160 TCR beta chains as cytomegalovirus-associated. CMV serostatus was the sole immune exposure data available. A later analysis reportedly found that, within productive TCRs, an Asian-associated ancestry cluster had fewer N-insertions than the mean observed across the roughly 630 donors. Sequence variants that were highly shared formed a cluster that was likely a sequencing artifact.

Researchers ran the PCR with 60 Vbeta and 13 Jbeta primers. Repertoires were generated with immunoSEQ multiplex PCR, while TCRdb's copy carries only in-frame clones and drops some. Of over 130,000 clones detected, just over 70% appear once; the ten largest clones hold under 2%. The CDR3 is 16 amino acids. CDR1 is ENHRY and CDR2 is SYGVKD in the germline V gene. J gave up 5 bases and V 0 bases, and 8 bases lay outside the gene matches. This clone was detected only a few times. Its antigen is unidentified. This receptor was identified in a woman in her 30s in good health and CMV-seronegative. The sequenced material came from PBMCs. This rearrangement joins TRBV10-3 to TRBJ1-2; 8 bases map to TRBD1. CDR3 region: CAISESGQGAGYGYTF. The CDR3 DNA is TGTGCCATCAGTGAGTCGGGCCAGGGGGCTGGGTATGGCTACACCTTC.